These T cell receptor beta chains were read from a single sample in a study of lymphopenia after photon versus proton radiotherapy. Data came from immunoSEQ multiplex PCR; TCRdb stores just in-frame clones and leaves some out. Of over 25,000 clones in the sample, 75% to 90% are singletons; the top ten hold roughly 15%. The source was peripheral blood, collected from a patient treated with proton-based radiotherapy. Receptors originate from a woman aged 70-85 years with pancreatic cancer. Each CDR3 is given with its conserved first and last residue. A D gene is named only where the DNA matches it firmly. Clone size appears in some rows only: once, few, many, or a class for an expanded clone.

d_call,clone_size,j_call,v_call,cdr3_nt,cdr3_aa
-,-,TRBJ1-1,TRBV5-1,TGCGCCAGCAGGCGCAATATGAACACTGAAGCTTTCTTT,CASRRNMNTEAFF
-,-,TRBJ2-2,TRBV4-3,TGCGCCAGCAGCCCGGAGGGGGTAGCGGAGAACACCGGGGAGCTGTTTTTT,CASSPEGVAENTGELFF
-,-,TRBJ2-5,TRBV19,TGTGCCAGTAGTTGGGACCTGCAAGAGACCCAGTACTTC,CASSWDLQETQYF
TRBD1,-,TRBJ1-3,TRBV9,TGTGCCAGCAGCCAGGGGGTCGGGACAGGGCGAAGAAGCTCTGGAAACACCATATATTTT,CASSQGVGTGRRSSGNTIYF
TRBD2,-,TRBJ2-1,TRBV18,TGTGCCAGCTCACCACTGTCGGTTAGCGGGAGTGGATGGTCCTACAATGAGCAGTTCTTC,CASSPLSVSGSGWSYNEQFF
-,-,TRBJ1-1,TRBV28,TGTGCCAGCACCTCTAGCCCTCAGGGTATGAACACTGAAGCTTTCTTT,CASTSSPQGMNTEAFF
-,-,TRBJ1-1,TRBV6-4,TGTGCCAGCACCAGACAGAGGGGCGACACTGAAGCTTTCTTT,CASTRQRGDTEAFF
TRBD1,-,TRBJ1-1,TRBV10-3,TGTGCCATCAGTGAGTCGGGACAGGGGACTGAAGCTTTCTTT,CAISESGQGTEAFF
TRBD2,-,TRBJ2-7,TRBV18,TGTGCCAGCTCACCTGGACTAGAGTACGAGCAGTACTTC,CASSPGLEYEQYF
-,-,TRBJ2-7,TRBV7-9,TGTGCCAGCCTGTTTCAGGGCTCCTACGAGCAGTACTTC,CASLFQGSYEQYF
-,-,TRBJ1-1,TRBV14,TGTGCCAGCAGCCAGGCCAGGGACCAGGTGGCTTTCTTT,CASSQARDQVAFF
-,few,TRBJ1-6,TRBV6-5,TGTGCCAGCAGTTACTCTTCAGCATCACCCCTCCACTTT,CASSYSSASPLHF
-,once,TRBJ2-3,TRBV7-2,TGTGCCAGCAGCCTTACTTGGGACACAGATACGCAGTATTTT,CASSLTWDTDTQYF
-,-,TRBJ2-1,TRBV7-2,TGTGCCAGCAGCCCCCCGGGGCGGACCCCCTACAATGAGCAGTTCTTC,CASSPPGRTPYNEQFF
TRBD1,-,TRBJ1-2,TRBV19,TGTGCCAGCCTACCGGGACAGGCCCAGTTCAGGCTTCCCTATGGCTACACCTTC,CASLPGQAQFRLPYGYTF
-,-,TRBJ2-1,TRBV6-1,TGTGCCAGCAGTACAGGGGGGGGGTACAATGAGCAGTTCTTC,CASSTGGGYNEQFF
TRBD1,once,TRBJ2-3,TRBV5-1,TGCGCCAGCAGCTGGACCGGGACAGGGGGCGGGTACCGGACAGATACGCAGTATTTT,CASSWTGTGGGYRTDTQYF
-,-,TRBJ1-1,TRBV6-5,TGTGCCAGCAGTTACGGGGTCCGACTTAACACTGAAGCTTTCTTT,CASSYGVRLNTEAFF
-,-,TRBJ2-7,TRBV14,TGTGCCAGCAGCCCTATGGCAGGGGTCTACGAGCAGTACTTC,CASSPMAGVYEQYF
TRBD1,-,TRBJ1-5,TRBV5-4,TGTGCCAGCAGCTTTGAGGGGGGACAGTCGCATTTT,CASSFEGGQSHF
-,once,TRBJ1-4,TRBV6-6,TGTGCCAGTCACAGGGTTGAGGGAAATGAAAAACTGTTTTTT,CASHRVEGNEKLFF
-,-,TRBJ1-5,TRBV19,TGTGCCAGTAGTGAACTCAGTGATCAGCCCCAGCATTTT,CASSELSDQPQHF
-,-,TRBJ2-1,TRBV11-3,TGTGCCAGCAGCCGTTCCGGGACGCATTTATACAATGAGCAGTTCTTC,CASSRSGTHLYNEQFF
-,-,TRBJ1-2,TRBV6-5,TGTGCCAGCAGTTACTCGGGCAGCTATGGCTACACCTTC,CASSYSGSYGYTF
-,few,TRBJ1-6,TRBV9,TGTGCCAGCAGCGAGGTTTTCTATAATTCACCCCTCCACTTT,CASSEVFYNSPLHF
-,-,TRBJ2-7,TRBV4-3,TGCGCCAGCAGCCAAGACCTTATAAGGGGGTACGAGCAGTACTTC,CASSQDLIRGYEQYF
TRBD1,-,TRBJ2-1,TRBV19,TGTGCCAGTAGGGCCTGGACAGGCGATTACAATGAGCAGTTCTTC,CASRAWTGDYNEQFF
TRBD2,-,TRBJ2-1,TRBV7-3,TGTGCCAGCAGCCGACTAGCGGGAGCCAATGAGCAGTTCTTC,CASSRLAGANEQFF
-,-,TRBJ2-7,TRBV7-9,TGTGCCAGCAGCTTAGCAGGCGGGAACGAGCAGTACTTC,CASSLAGGNEQYF
-,-,TRBJ1-1,TRBV27,TGTGCCAGCAGTTTATCGACGGTATACTTGAACACTGAAGCTTTCTTT,CASSLSTVYLNTEAFF
TRBD2,-,TRBJ2-3,TRBV11-2,TGTGCCAGCAGCTTAGTCCCTTGGACTAGCGGAAACACAGATACGCAGTATTTT,CASSLVPWTSGNTDTQYF
TRBD2,-,TRBJ2-7,TRBV11-3,TGTGCCAGCAGCTCGGGACTAGCGGGAGCTAGGAGCTCCTACGAGCAGTACTTC,CASSSGLAGARSSYEQYF
TRBD1,-,TRBJ2-2,TRBV19,TGTGCCAGTAGTTTAAAGGGACAGGGAGGTGCGGGGGAGCTGTTTTTT,CASSLKGQGGAGELFF
TRBD1,-,TRBJ2-3,TRBV27,TGTGCCAGCAGTCCCAGGGGGTTTGGGACAGATACGCAGTATTTT,CASSPRGFGTDTQYF
-,-,TRBJ2-7,TRBV5-1,TGCGCCAGCAGCTTGTTATCGGGGACAACCTACGAGCAGTACTTC,CASSLLSGTTYEQYF
-,-,TRBJ2-1,TRBV5-1,TGCGCCAGCAGCTTGGATGGGGGTGGAGTAGGTGAGCAGTTCTTC,CASSLDGGGVGEQFF
-,-,TRBJ2-5,TRBV19,TGTGCCAGTAGTATTCGGGGGAGCACAACGGTGGGGGCCCGGGAGACCCAGTACTTC,CASSIRGSTTVGARETQYF
TRBD1,-,TRBJ2-2,TRBV6-5,TGTGCCAGCAGTCCGGGACAGAAGACCGGGGAGCTGTTTTTT,CASSPGQKTGELFF
TRBD1,-,TRBJ1-1,TRBV18,TGTGCCAGCTCAAAGGACAGGAACACTGCTGAAGCTTTCTTT,CASSKDRNTAEAFF
TRBD2,-,TRBJ2-7,TRBV9,TGTGCCAGCAGCGTTGGTGAGCGGGAGTTCCCTCACGAGCAGTACTTC,CASSVGEREFPHEQYF
TRBD2,-,TRBJ2-1,TRBV28,TGTGCCAGCAGTTTTTCTGGGAGGGCCTTTGGGGGTAATGAGCAGTTCTTC,CASSFSGRAFGGNEQFF
-,-,TRBJ2-5,TRBV30,TGTGCCCGTGGCCTGGGGGAGACCCAGTACTTC,CARGLGETQYF
-,-,TRBJ1-4,TRBV28,TGTGCCAGCATGCCAACTCAGGGGAACGGGGAAAAACTGTTTTTT,CASMPTQGNGEKLFF
-,-,TRBJ1-5,TRBV19,TGTGCCAGTAGTATACGTTCAGGGACTGGGGCCCAGCCCCAGCATTTT,CASSIRSGTGAQPQHF
-,few,TRBJ1-2,TRBV7-2,TGTGCCAGCAGCTCTCCGGGACGGACCCTCTATGGCTACACCTTC,CASSSPGRTLYGYTF
TRBD1,-,TRBJ1-2,TRBV30,TGTGCCTGGAGCCGGGACAGGGGTTATTGGTATGGCTACACCTTC,CAWSRDRGYWYGYTF
-,once,TRBJ2-7,TRBV29-1,TGCAGCGTCGCGGGACAGCACTACGAGCAGTACTTC,CSVAGQHYEQYF